The clone carrying this TCR beta chain was seen more than once but under ten times. Its antigen remains unidentified. TCRdb re-analysed the 5' RACE reads in MiXCR, keeping a single row per CDR3 protein. This sample has roughly 240,000 distinct CDR3 sequences; approximately 15% occur once, and the top ten carry around 2.2%. Germline values: CDR1 MDHEN, CDR2 SYDVKM. The V end lost 4 bases, the J end lost 3 bases, and 12 bases lay between the germline ends. CDR3 length: 14 amino acids. The data were taken from a study of T-cell memory formation after mild COVID-19. In the study overall: TCR clusters showed largely donor specificity. Study-wide findings and caveats: The appearance of some responding clones in pre-infection memory suggested that cross-reactive memory joined. Clones contracting across day 15 to 85 had a balanced CD4/CD8 profile; later expanding clones leaned CD4+.

The chain carries TRBV28 and TRBJ1-1; no clear D gene. Sequenced sample: PBMCs or a T cell subset sorted from them (not recorded which). This clonotype was sampled from an adult woman who had mild COVID-19 (a few samples of this study predate the infection). Cell type and time point are not known. CDR3 DNA sequence: TGTGCCAGCAGTTCCCCCTCTAGGGACACTGAAGCTTTCTTT. Its protein is CASSSPSRDTEAFF.